This TCR beta chain stems from a study of blood T cell repertoires in COVID-19. The CDR3 totals 16 residues. CDR1 MGHDK and CDR2 SYGVNS come from the germline V gene. V lost 5 bases to trimming and J lost 6 bases; unmatched junction nucleotides: 12. As handled by the study authors: Reference gene primer amplification gave nucleated cell count estimates. TCRdb's table, derived via immunoSEQ multiplex PCR, lists solely in-frame clones and lacks some. V and J calls and clone size are copied from that table; D and trimming were computed from the DNA. The sample has 84,000 or so clones, around four fifths seen once.

The sequence was collected from an older woman with active or convalescent COVID-19. The sample comprised peripheral blood. The V and J genes are TRBV25-1 and TRBJ1-2; 10 nucleotides line up with TRBD1. CDR3 DNA sequence: TGTGCCAGCAGTCAGACCTCCCGGGACAGGGGCCATGGCTACACCTTC. Translating it yields CASSQTSRDRGHGYTF.